This TCR beta chain was identified in a study of OX40 agonist ivuxolimab in advanced cancers. Per the germline V gene, CDR1 is SGHVS and CDR2 is FQNEAQ. V lost 1 base and J lost 3, with 10 bases in between. The CDR3 loop spans 14 amino acids. Here immunoSEQ multiplex PCR was the method, and the copy in TCRdb shows in-frame clones only, minus some. The data contain some 34,000 clones, approximately 88% of them seen just once; the ten biggest clones take up approximately 21%. Patients had blood sampled at baseline and again on cycle 4 day 1 and cycle 7 day 1. The sequencing here drew on CD4+ or CD8+ T cells sorted from blood, taken in a trial of the OX40 agonist ivuxolimab. The TCR sequence derives from an adult with an advanced solid tumor such as melanoma, head and neck, liver or kidney cancer. This chain uses TRBV7-8 with TRBJ2-7; tentatively, D is TRBD2 (6 bases). CDR3 amino acids: CASSLGGTLYEQYF. The CDR3 DNA reads TGTGCCAGCAGCTTAGGGGGGACTCTCTACGAGCAGTACTTC.